This is a list of T cell receptor beta chains from one sample in a study of T cell repertoires in cytomegalovirus infection. TCRdb recomputed calls from the reads with MiXCR, one row per CDR3 protein. The data show nearly 450,000 distinct CDR3 sequences, approximately 33% seen once. The material sequenced was PBMCs. These receptors were taken from a human donor in good health (CMV status not recorded). Some clones in this sample may be carry-over from other donors' samples. CDR3s include the opening cysteine and the closing phenylalanine or tryptophan. A D gene is named only where the DNA matches it firmly. Clone size is given for some rows only: seen once, a few or many times, or a class if the clone is expanded.

>TRBV7-9|TRBJ1-5|-|-
TGTGCCAGCAGTTCCCGGGACGCTAGTAATCAGCCCCAGCATTTT
CASSSRDASNQPQHF
>TRBV12-3/TRBV12-4|TRBJ2-3|-|-
TGTGCCAGCCGGGGCACAGATACGCAGTATTTT
CASRGTDTQYF
>TRBV7-9|TRBJ1-1|many|-
TGTGCCAGCAGCCGTCCCCCTGAAGCTTTCTTT
CASSRPPEAFF
>TRBV29-1|TRBJ2-4|few|TRBD1
TGCAGCGTAGACCAGACAGGGGGGGTTGGCAAAAACATTCAGTACTTC
CSVDQTGGVGKNIQYF
>TRBV7-6|TRBJ2-2|-|TRBD1
TGTGCCAGCAGCGAGACAGGGACCGGGGAGCTGTTTTTT
CASSETGTGELFF
>TRBV6-6|TRBJ2-2|-|-
TGTGCCCGCCAGGGGCTGGGCGGGGAGCTGTTTTTT
CARQGLGGELFF
>TRBV15|TRBJ2-7|few|-
TGTGCCACCAGCAGAGATGGTCAGGGGTACCACGAGCAGTACTTC
CATSRDGQGYHEQYF
>TRBV7-2|TRBJ1-2|-|TRBD1
TGTGCCAGCAGAAGGACAGGGGGCCACTATGGCTACACCTTC
CASRRTGGHYGYTF
>TRBV25-1|TRBJ1-2|-|TRBD1
TGTGCCAGCAGTGGGGGACAGATCCCGCTCTATGGCTACACCTTC
CASSGGQIPLYGYTF
>TRBV20-1|TRBJ2-3|-|-
TGCAGTGCCCCTGGGGCCGGCACAGATACGCAGTATTTT
CSAPGAGTDTQYF
>TRBV11-2|TRBJ2-6|few|-
TGTGCCAGCACCCCCCGTTGGGGGTATGGGGCCAACGTCCTGACTTTC
CASTPRWGYGANVLTF
>TRBV10-3|TRBJ2-7|few|TRBD1
TGTGCCATCAGCCGGGACAGCACCTACGAGCAGTACTTC
CAISRDSTYEQYF
>TRBV2|TRBJ2-1|-|TRBD2
TGTGCCAGCCGTGGGAATCGGGGGGGCCTAAATGAGCAGTTCTTC
CASRGNRGGLNEQFF
>TRBV7-2|TRBJ1-5|many|TRBD1
TGTGCCAGCAGCTACGGACAGGGGGCCCGTCAGCCCCAGCATTTT
CASSYGQGARQPQHF
>TRBV27|TRBJ2-1|-|TRBD2
TGTGCCAGCAGTTTTTCAAGACGGGGACTAGCGGGGGTGGGCAATGAGCAGTTCTTC
CASSFSRRGLAGVGNEQFF
>TRBV5-4|TRBJ2-2|-|TRBD1
TGTGCCAGCAGCCCGCCGGGACAGTACACCGGGGAGCTGTTTTTT
CASSPPGQYTGELFF